This T cell receptor beta chain was sequenced in a study of T cell changes during pregnancy in multiple sclerosis. Germline lookup yields CDR1 MDHEN and CDR2 SYDVKM. The CDR3 contains 14 residues. To note about this clone: One junction end disagrees with the germline gene, perhaps due to a read error. Other DNA sequences in this specimen translate into the identical CDR3.

Clones were read by immunoSEQ multiplex PCR, and TCRdb kept only the in-frame ones, dropping some. The sample yields 65,000 to 85,000 clones, 92% seen once. This receptor was taken from a female donor with multiple sclerosis, enrolled in a pregnancy study. The J gene is TRBJ1-2, the V gene TRBV28, with D perhaps TRBD1 (6 bases). The specimen was CD4+ T cells from peripheral blood mononuclear cells, collected after pregnancy. CDR3 protein: CASRTQTGTYGYTF. As DNA, the CDR3 is TGCGCCAGCAGAACTCAAACAGGGACCTATGGCTACACCTTC.